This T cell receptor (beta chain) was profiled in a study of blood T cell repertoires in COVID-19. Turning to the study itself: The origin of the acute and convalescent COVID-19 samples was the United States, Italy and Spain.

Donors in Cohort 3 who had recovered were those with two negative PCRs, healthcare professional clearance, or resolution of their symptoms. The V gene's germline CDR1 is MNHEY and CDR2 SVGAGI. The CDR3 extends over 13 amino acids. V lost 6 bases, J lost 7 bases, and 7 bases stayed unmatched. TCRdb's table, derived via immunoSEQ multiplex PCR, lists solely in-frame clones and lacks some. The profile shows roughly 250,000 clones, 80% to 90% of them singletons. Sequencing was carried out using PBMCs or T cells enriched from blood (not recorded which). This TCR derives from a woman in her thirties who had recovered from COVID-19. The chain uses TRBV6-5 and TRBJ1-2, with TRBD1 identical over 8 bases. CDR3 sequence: CASRGQARGGYTF. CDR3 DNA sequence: TGTGCCAGCAGGGGACAGGCCCGGGGTGGCTACACCTTC.